This T cell receptor (beta chain) came from a study of glioma-infiltrating T cells after dendritic cell vaccination. Overall study: Monocyte-derived dendritic cells, cultured less than 9 days with IL-4 and GM-CSF, were pulsed with autologous tumor lysate. Three intradermal dendritic cell vaccine injections were given every two weeks.

Time point here: after dendritic cell vaccination, including at tumor progression/relapse. The immunoSEQ assay amplified TCRB CDR3 from up to roughly 2 ug DNA. TCRdb's copy holds only in-frame clones and misses some; the assay was immunoSEQ multiplex PCR. Seen here are around 90,000 clones, more than 80% observed once, and the top ten hold around 2.2%. This clone turned up a few times. CDR3 length: 15 amino acids. V was pared by 6 bases and J by 7 bases, with 13 bases of the junction left unmatched. CDR1 and CDR2 (germline): WNHNN, SYGVQD (reference sequence). V gene TRBV10-1 combines with J gene TRBJ2-7; 9 nucleotides align to TRBD1. This material consisted of blood, taken after dendritic cell vaccination. This sequence was found in a human donor with glioblastoma. CDR3 bases: TGCGCCAGCAGATGGGACAGGGAAGCCGAGGTTGAGCAGTACGTC. It translates to CASRWDREAEVEQYV.